The sequence of this T cell receptor beta chain was determined in a study of control samples from healthy donors and cancer patients. Sequencing was performed with immunoSEQ multiplex PCR; in TCRdb, only in-frame clones are kept and a portion is missing. The table lists about 84,000 clones, 91% of them singletons. Trimming removed 8 bases from V and 1 base from J; junction bases left unmatched: 6. This CDR3 is 13 amino acids long. Germline CDR1 GTSNPN, CDR2 SVGIG (reference sequence). The sequence derives from a man aged 50 or older in good health. Sequenced sample: blood. The chain carries TRBV30 and TRBJ2-3, with 7 bases identical to TRBD1. The CDR3, as DNA: TGTGCCGGAACAGGGGAAGGCACAGATACGCAGTATTTT. It specifies CAGTGEGTDTQYF.